The 17 T cell receptor beta chains below were found in one sample sequenced in a study of blood T cells in healthy people across ages. A second PCR, run for roughly 7 to 11 cycles, used a sample-barcoded 5' primer plus a J-beta primer mix. In TCRdb, the 5' RACE reads were re-called with MiXCR into one record per CDR3 protein. The data hold hundreds of thousands of distinct CDR3 sequences, with around 34% observed a single time. Sequenced sample: blood. All receptors derive from a man aged 18 to 30 in good health.

This clonotype turned up a few times. The chain uses TRBV14 and TRBJ1-4; no clear D. Trimming stripped 0 bases from V and 8 bases from J, with 7 bases between. The V gene's germline CDR1 is SGHDN and CDR2 FVKESK. The CDR3 totals 13 residues. The CDR3, as DNA: TGTGCCAGCAGCCAAGATCTCCGGGAAAAACTGTTTTTT. This gives the protein CASSQDLREKLFF.

In its sample, this clonotype was seen many times. The chain joins TRBV7-2 to TRBJ2-5, with TRBD2 matching over 12 bases. The V segment lost 2 bases and the J segment 4 bases; nucleotides outside the gene matches: 2. From germline, CDR1 is SGHTA and CDR2 FQGNSA. CDR3 length equals 15 residues. The CDR3 coding sequence is TGTGCCAGCAGCTTAACTAGCGGGGGGCCAGAGACCCAGTACTTC. Encoded protein: CASSLTSGGPETQYF. The variable domain in full, completed from reference TRBV7-2 and TRBJ2-5, reads GAGVSQSPSNKVTEKGKDVELRCDPISGHTALYWYRQSLGQGLEFLIYFQGNSAPDKSGLPSDRFSAERTGGSVSTLTIQRTQQEDSAVYLCASSLTSGGPETQYFGPGTRLLVL.

This clonotype has only a few counts. J is TRBJ2-5 and V is TRBV5-1; D remains unclear. The closer fit of TRBJ2-7 to the DNA end suggests the J call may be wrong. Germline V gene lookup returns CDR1 SGHRS and CDR2 YFSETQ. There are 14 residues in the CDR3. The CDR3 region has the DNA TGCGCCAGCAGCCCAAGGTCCTATACCAACGAGCAGTACTTC. Translated, it gives CASSPRSYTNEQYF.

This clonotype has just a few counts. The chain recombines TRBV27 with TRBJ1-6, with D unclear. The CDR3 is made up of 14 amino acids. CDR1 and CDR2 from the germline V gene are MNHEY and SMNVEV (reference sequence). The V end lost 3 bases, the J end lost 7 bases, and 10 bases lay between the germline ends. In nucleotides, the CDR3 is TGTGCCAGCAGTTTTCTGACGGCCAATTCACCCCTCCACTTT. Translation gives CASSFLTANSPLHF.

J is TRBJ2-1 and V is TRBV6-1; 8 nucleotides match TRBD1. Trimming removed 6 bases from V and 3 bases from J; junction bases left unmatched: 16. The CDR3 is 18 residues long. Germline values: CDR1 MNHNS, CDR2 SASEGT. In nucleotides, the CDR3 is TGTGCCAGCAGCCCTCGGGGGTTTGAGGACAGGGTCTACAATGAGCAGTTCTTC. Residues: CASSPRGFEDRVYNEQFF.

The chain couples TRBV5-1 to TRBJ2-3; no reliable D call. V was clipped by 3 bases and J by 0 bases, with 14 bases between them. Per germline, CDR1 SGHRS and CDR2 YFSETQ. CDR3 size: 16 residues. CDR3 loop: CASSSVGSRSTDTQYF. The CDR3 region has the DNA TGCGCCAGCAGCTCGGTAGGCTCCCGGAGCACAGATACGCAGTATTTT.

The J gene is TRBJ2-5, the V gene TRBV5-1; unclear D gene. The V end was cut by 1 base, the J end by 5 bases, with 9 bases between. The CDR3 is 13 amino acids. Germline V lookup: CDR1 SGHRS, CDR2 YFSETQ. For the CDR3, the DNA is TGCGCCAGCAGCTTGACCCTCGGGGAGACCCAGTACTTC. Protein sequence: CASSLTLGETQYF.

Only one count was recorded for this clonotype. The chain recombines TRBV6-2 or TRBV6-3 with TRBJ2-1; TRBD2 aligns across 8 bases. Germline CDR1 reads MNHEY; CDR2 reads SVGEGT. CDR3 size: 13 residues. J gave up 2 bases and V 11 bases, and 5 bases lay outside the gene matches. CDR3 bases: TGTGCCGCTTCGGGGGGGGCCTACAATGAGCAGTTCTTC. It translates to CAASGGAYNEQFF.

There are a few counts of this clonotype. This chain links TRBV9 with TRBJ1-3; D gene unclear. The germline V gene encodes CDR1 SGDLS and CDR2 YYNGEE. With 0 bases removed from V and 5 bases from J, the gap between germline ends came to 15 bases. The CDR3 is 16 residues long. CDR3 bases: TGTGCCAGCAGCGTAGCGGCAGGCAGGCATCGAAACACCATATATTTT. Amino acids: CASSVAAGRHRNTIYF.

This clonotype turned up a few times. This CDR3 is CASSPIAVTSTDTQYF. The CDR3 coding sequence is TGCGCCAGCAGCCCCATAGCGGTAACTAGCACAGATACGCAGTATTTT. The chain recombines TRBV5-1 with TRBJ2-3; D possibly corresponds to TRBD2 (6 bases). Germline loops: CDR1 SGHRS, CDR2 YFSETQ. CDR3 length: 16 residues. The V end was cut by 4 bases, the J end by 0 bases, with 15 bases between.

V is TRBV4-2 and J is TRBJ2-2, with TRBD2 matching 7 bases. Losses at the gene ends were 7 bases for V and 0 bases for J; bases not matched to a gene: 2. CDR1 is LGHNA and CDR2 is YNFKEQ in the germline V gene. This CDR3 is built from 14 residues. The CDR3 reads CASTSGTNTGELFF. Written as DNA, the CDR3 is TGTGCCAGCACAAGCGGGACGAACACCGGGGAGCTGTTTTTT.

This chain uses TRBV9 with TRBJ2-1; no clear D. CDR3 size: 15 residues. Germline V gene sequence: CDR1 SGDLS, CDR2 YYNGEE. V was shortened by 1 base and J by 0 bases, with 8 bases between the two germline ends. This CDR3 is CASSVQRSSYNEQFF. The CDR3 DNA follows: TGTGCCAGCAGCGTACAGCGTAGCTCCTACAATGAGCAGTTCTTC.

The table lists this clonotype with many counts. The rearrangement links TRBV13 to TRBJ2-3, with 10 bases fitting TRBD2. Germline V lookup: CDR1 PRHDT, CDR2 FYEKMQ (reference sequence). This CDR3 spans 17 amino acids. J was trimmed by 4 bases and V by 5 bases; bases with no gene match: 12. The CDR3 is CASSAPQGLAMPDTQYF. In nucleotides, the CDR3 is TGTGCCAGCAGCGCTCCGCAGGGACTAGCGATGCCAGATACGCAGTATTTT.

The chain joins TRBV9 to TRBJ2-5, with D unclear. Germline V gives CDR1 SGDLS, CDR2 YYNGEE. V was trimmed by 3 bases and J by 5 bases, leaving 14 bases between them. This CDR3 has 14 amino acids. CDR3 in DNA: TGTGCCAGCAGCGCGCAGCTAATCGGGGAGACCCAGTACTTC. Translated, it gives CASSAQLIGETQYF.

In its sample, this clonotype was seen a few times. The chain has TRBV20-1 and TRBJ2-1; the match to TRBD1 covers 7 bases. V dropped 5 bases and J dropped 6; count of bases not matched to a gene: 7. CDR3 length: 13 amino acids. The germline V gene has CDR1 DFQATT and CDR2 SNEGSKA (reference sequence). Here the CDR3 DNA reads TGCAGTGCTCCCCGCCCAGGGGGCAATGAGCAGTTCTTC. Protein product: CSAPRPGGNEQFF.

This clonotype was counted once. Being one base from a much bigger clone, this may be a read error. The CDR3 reads CASNSYTYTQYF. For the CDR3, the DNA is TGTGCCAGCAACTCCTATACATATACGCAGTATTTT. The chain is built from TRBV7-2 and TRBJ2-3; no firm D call. Germline CDR1 and CDR2: SGHTA and FQGNSA. V lost 7 bases and J 7 bases, leaving 12 bases between the germline ends. This CDR3 has 12 residues.

In this sample, this clonotype turned up many times. V gene TRBV20-1 combines with J gene TRBJ2-1; a weak D match, TRBD2 (6 bases). Per germline, CDR1 DFQATT and CDR2 SNEGSKA (reference sequence). This CDR3 has 14 residues. Between the trimmed V and J ends, which lost 0 bases and 6 bases, there was a span of 12 bases. The CDR3 nucleotides read TGCAGTGCTAGAGACGCGGGGCCGAGCAATGAGCAGTTCTTC. Translation gives CSARDAGPSNEQFF.